This is a list of T cell receptor beta chains from one sample in a study of T cell responses to AZD1222 COVID-19 vaccine. Only in-frame clones appear in the TCRdb table, and some are missing; sequencing was by immunoSEQ multiplex PCR. The sample lists about 86,000 clones; around nine tenths were seen once. Sequencing used peripheral blood, obtained 28 days after the second AZD1222 dose. Source of these receptors: an adult who received the AZD1222 COVID-19 vaccine. Each CDR3 is given with its conserved first and last residue.

V	J	CDR3
TRBV6-2/TRBV6-3	TRBJ2-1	CASSPREGGNEQFF
TRBV4-3	TRBJ2-5	CASSQETSGTGGETQYF
TRBV30	TRBJ2-4	CAWSVQGIQYF
TRBV7-8	TRBJ2-5	CASSLMGGGKETQYF
TRBV6-2/TRBV6-3	TRBJ1-6	CASSYPAPGDSPLHF
TRBV13	TRBJ1-2	CASSGGDLTNYGYTF
TRBV2	TRBJ1-2	CASSEEAGLQGYTF
TRBV10-3	TRBJ1-1	CAISESSNTEAFF
TRBV7-9	TRBJ1-2	CASSRGGPPLNGYTF
TRBV2	TRBJ1-1	CASSTTGTGNTEAFF
TRBV27	TRBJ1-1	CASSTTGTLLLEAFF
TRBV30	TRBJ2-1	CAWTGGGEQFF
TRBV5-1	TRBJ2-1	CASTDNSGRASGGLDEQFF
TRBV29-1	TRBJ1-2	CSAGGQDYGYTF
TRBV5-4	TRBJ2-7	CASSAGTGRYEQYF
TRBV6-5	TRBJ2-7	CASRLGSGGSYEQYF
TRBV5-1	TRBJ2-3	CASSPLTSGGPDTQYF
TRBV5-1	TRBJ2-5	CASSLGVAGGGETQYF
TRBV6-1	TRBJ1-4	CASSGLLGATNEKLFF
TRBV4-3	TRBJ1-2	CASSQDLGEILNYGYTF
TRBV23-1	TRBJ2-5	CASSQSYLIGETQYF
TRBV28	TRBJ2-7	CASSRRQYEQYF
TRBV29-1	TRBJ2-1	CSVGRGGGDEQFF
TRBV7-8	TRBJ1-2	CASSSTTGVYGYTF
TRBV27	TRBJ2-2	CASSPGTGATGELFF
TRBV10-3	TRBJ1-3	CAISTRNQAGNTIYF
TRBV5-1	TRBJ1-2	CASSLRQGSYGYTF
TRBV7-9	TRBJ1-2	CASTKMRTGDDGYTF
TRBV7-9	TRBJ1-1	CASSLVQTENTEAFF
TRBV19	TRBJ1-2	CASRNRGLSYGYTF
TRBV7-9	TRBJ1-6	CASSPQSGTGSSPLHF
TRBV7-2	TRBJ2-2	CASSLDVGIGGDNTGELFF
TRBV7-9	TRBJ1-2	CASSLALRTTGGYTF
TRBV7-9	TRBJ2-1	CASSLIRGKGGIEQFF
TRBV30	TRBJ1-6	CAWSVDSYNSPLHF
TRBV5-4	TRBJ2-1	CASRSGGRGYNEQFF
TRBV28	TRBJ1-6	CASSLGAENSPLHF
TRBV15	TRBJ1-3	CATSRDPRAGPGNTIYF
TRBV7-9	TRBJ1-4	CASSSNQGHSNEKLFF
TRBV11-2	TRBJ1-1	CASSRASGQNTEAFF
TRBV2	TRBJ2-3	CASSAYGGDTQYF
TRBV10-3	TRBJ1-2	CAISEIWAGGNYGYTF
TRBV18	TRBJ2-7	CASSPPVTATLLEQYF
TRBV3-1/TRBV3-2	TRBJ2-4	CASSQDLVAGDIQYF
TRBV6-1	TRBJ1-6	CASSEGIKTPLHF
TRBV3-1/TRBV3-2	TRBJ2-1	CASSQADSGGNEQFF